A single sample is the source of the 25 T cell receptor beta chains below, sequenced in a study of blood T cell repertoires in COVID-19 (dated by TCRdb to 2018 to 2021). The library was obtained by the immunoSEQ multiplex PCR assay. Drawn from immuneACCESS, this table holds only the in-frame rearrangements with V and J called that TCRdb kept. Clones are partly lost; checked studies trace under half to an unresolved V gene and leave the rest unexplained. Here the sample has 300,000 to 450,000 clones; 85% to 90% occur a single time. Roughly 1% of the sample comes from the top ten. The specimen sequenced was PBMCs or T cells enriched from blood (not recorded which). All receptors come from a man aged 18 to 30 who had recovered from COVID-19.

CDR3 residues: CASRVDRDYEQYF. The CDR3 nucleotides read TGTGCCAGCAGAGTGGACAGAGACTACGAGCAGTACTTC. The genes are TRBV6-5 and TRBJ2-7, with D maybe TRBD1 (6 bases). The CDR3 is 13 amino acids. Trimming pared 6 bases from V and 3 bases from J, leaving 12 bases between. Germline-derived CDR1 and CDR2 are MNHEY and SVGAGI.

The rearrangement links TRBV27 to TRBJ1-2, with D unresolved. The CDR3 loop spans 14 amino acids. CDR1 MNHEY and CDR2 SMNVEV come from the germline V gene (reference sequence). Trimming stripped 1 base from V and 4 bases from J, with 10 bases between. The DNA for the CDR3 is TGTGCCAGCAGTTTATTTTTCCCGGGCTATGGCTACACCTTC. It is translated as CASSLFFPGYGYTF.

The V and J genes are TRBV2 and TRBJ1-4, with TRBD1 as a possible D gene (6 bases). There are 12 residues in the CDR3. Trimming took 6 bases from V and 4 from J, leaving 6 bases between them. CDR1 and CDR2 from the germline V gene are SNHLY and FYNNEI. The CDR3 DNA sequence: TGTGCCAGCAGGGACAGTAATGAAAAACTGTTTTTT. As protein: CASRDSNEKLFF.

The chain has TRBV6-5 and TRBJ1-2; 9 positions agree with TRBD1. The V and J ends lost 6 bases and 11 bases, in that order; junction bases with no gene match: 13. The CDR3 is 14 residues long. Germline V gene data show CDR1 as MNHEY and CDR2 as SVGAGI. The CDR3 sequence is CASRTAGTGYRYTF. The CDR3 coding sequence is TGTGCCAGCAGAACGGCCGGGACAGGGTATCGGTACACCTTC.

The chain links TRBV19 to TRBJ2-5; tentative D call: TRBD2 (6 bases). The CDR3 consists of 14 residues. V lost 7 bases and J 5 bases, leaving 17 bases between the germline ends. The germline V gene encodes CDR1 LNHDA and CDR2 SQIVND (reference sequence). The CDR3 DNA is TGTGCCAGTAAAGGGGACTGGGCGATCGAGACCCAGTACTTC. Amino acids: CASKGDWAIETQYF.

Here the CDR3 reads CAISAGPNTEAFF. Written as DNA, the CDR3 is TGTGCCATCAGTGCAGGGCCGAACACTGAAGCTTTCTTT. The rearrangement joins TRBV10-3 to TRBJ1-1, with D possibly being TRBD1 (5 bases). CDR1 ENHRY and CDR2 SYGVKD come from the germline V gene. Trimming left V 4 bases short and J 1 base short, with 7 bases between. The CDR3 loop spans 13 amino acids.

The CDR3 DNA sequence: TGTGCCAGCAGCCAACCCAGGCTCTCTGGAAACACCATATATTTT. It encodes CASSQPRLSGNTIYF. J is TRBJ1-3 and V is TRBV3-1 (or the pseudogene TRBV3-2); D gene ambiguous. With 2 bases removed from V and 0 bases from J, the gap between germline ends came to 8 bases. The germline gives CDR1 LGHDT, CDR2 YNNKEL (reference sequence). The CDR3 extends over 15 amino acids.

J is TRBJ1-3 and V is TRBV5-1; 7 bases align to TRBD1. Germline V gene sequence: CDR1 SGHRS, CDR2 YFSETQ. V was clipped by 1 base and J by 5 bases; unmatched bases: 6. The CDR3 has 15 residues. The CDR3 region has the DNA TGCGCCAGCAGCTTGTTGGTAGGGGGCAGAAACACCATATATTTT. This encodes CASSLLVGGRNTIYF.

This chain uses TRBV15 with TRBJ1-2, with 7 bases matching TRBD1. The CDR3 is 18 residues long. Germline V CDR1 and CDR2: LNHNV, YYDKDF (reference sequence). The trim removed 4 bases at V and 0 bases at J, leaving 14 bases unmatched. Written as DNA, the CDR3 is TGTGCCACCAGCATTGGTCAGCTGGGACAGACGTCTAACTATGGCTACACCTTC. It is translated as CATSIGQLGQTSNYGYTF. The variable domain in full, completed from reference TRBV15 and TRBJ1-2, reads DAMVIQNPRYQVTQFGKPVTLSCSQTLNHNVMYWYQQKSSQAPKLLFHYYDKDFNNEADTPDNFQSRRPNTSFCFLDIRSPGLGDTAMYLCATSIGQLGQTSNYGYTFGSGTRLTVV.

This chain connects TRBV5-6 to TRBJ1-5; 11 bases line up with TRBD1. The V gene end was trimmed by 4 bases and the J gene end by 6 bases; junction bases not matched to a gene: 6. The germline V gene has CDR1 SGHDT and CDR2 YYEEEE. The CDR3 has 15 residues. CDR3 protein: CASSHWTGGGQPQHF. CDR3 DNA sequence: TGTGCCAGCAGCCACTGGACAGGGGGCGGTCAGCCCCAGCATTTT.

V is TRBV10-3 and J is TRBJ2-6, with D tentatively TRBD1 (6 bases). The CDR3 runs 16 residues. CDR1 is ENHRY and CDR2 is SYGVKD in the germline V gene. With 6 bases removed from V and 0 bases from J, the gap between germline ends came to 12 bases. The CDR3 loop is CAISRTDSSGANVLTF. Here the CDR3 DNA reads TGTGCCATCAGCAGGACAGATAGCTCTGGGGCCAACGTCCTGACTTTC.

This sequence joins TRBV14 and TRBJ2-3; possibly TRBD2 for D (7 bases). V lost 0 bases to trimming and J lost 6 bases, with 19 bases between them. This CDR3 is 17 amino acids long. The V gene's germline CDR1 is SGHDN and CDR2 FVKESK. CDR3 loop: CASSQDQRGGVADTQYF. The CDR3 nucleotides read TGTGCCAGCAGCCAAGATCAGAGGGGGGGAGTAGCGGATACGCAGTATTTT. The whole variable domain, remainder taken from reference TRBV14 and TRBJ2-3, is EAGVTQFPSHSVIEKGQTVTLRCDPISGHDNLYWYRRVMGKEIKFLLHFVKESKQDESGMPNNRFLAERTGGTYSTLKVQPAELEDSGVYFCASSQDQRGGVADTQYFGPGTRLTVL.

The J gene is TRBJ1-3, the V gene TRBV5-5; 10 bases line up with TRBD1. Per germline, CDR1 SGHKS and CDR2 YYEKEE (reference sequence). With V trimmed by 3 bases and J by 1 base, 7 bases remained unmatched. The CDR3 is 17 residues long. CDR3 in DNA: TGTGCCAGCAGCTCGCGGACAGGGGGTTTGTCTGGAAACACCATATATTTT. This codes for CASSSRTGGLSGNTIYF. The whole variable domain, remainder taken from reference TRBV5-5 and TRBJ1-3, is DAGVTQSPTHLIKTRGQQVTLRCSPISGHKSVSWYQQVLGQGPQFIFQYYEKEERGRGNFPDRFSARQFPNYSSELNVNALLLGDSALYLCASSSRTGGLSGNTIYFGEGSWLTVV.

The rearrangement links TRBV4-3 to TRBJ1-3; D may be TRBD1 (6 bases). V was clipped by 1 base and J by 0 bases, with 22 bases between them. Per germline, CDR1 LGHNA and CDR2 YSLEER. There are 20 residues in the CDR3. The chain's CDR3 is CASSQGTPIRGLSSGNTIYF. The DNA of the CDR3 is TGCGCCAGCAGCCAAGGGACTCCGATCAGGGGTCTGAGCTCTGGAAACACCATATATTTT.

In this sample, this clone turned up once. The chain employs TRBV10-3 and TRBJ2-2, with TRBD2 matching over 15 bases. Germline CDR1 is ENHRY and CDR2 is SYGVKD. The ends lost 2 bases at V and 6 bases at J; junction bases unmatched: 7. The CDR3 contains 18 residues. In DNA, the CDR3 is TGTGCCATCAGTGAGGGACTAGCGGGGGGGCCGGGCGCCGGGGAGCTGTTTTTT. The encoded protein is CAISEGLAGGPGAGELFF.

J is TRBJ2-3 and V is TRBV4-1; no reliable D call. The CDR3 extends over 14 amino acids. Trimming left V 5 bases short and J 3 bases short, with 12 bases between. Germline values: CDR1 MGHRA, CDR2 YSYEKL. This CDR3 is CASSSLGRTDTQYF. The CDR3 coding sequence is TGCGCCAGCAGCAGCCTAGGTCGAACAGATACGCAGTATTTT.

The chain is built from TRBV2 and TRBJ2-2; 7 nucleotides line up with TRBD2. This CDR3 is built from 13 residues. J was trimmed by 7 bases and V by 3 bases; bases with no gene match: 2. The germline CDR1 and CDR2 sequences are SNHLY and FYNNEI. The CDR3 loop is CASSDGGVGELFF. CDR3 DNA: TGTGCCAGCAGTGATGGGGGGGTCGGGGAGCTGTTTTTT.

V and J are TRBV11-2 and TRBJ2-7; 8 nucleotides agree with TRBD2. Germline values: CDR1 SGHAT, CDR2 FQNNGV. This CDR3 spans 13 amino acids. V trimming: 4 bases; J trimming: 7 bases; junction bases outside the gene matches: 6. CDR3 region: CASSSIGGREQYF. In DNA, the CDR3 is TGTGCCAGCAGCTCGATTGGCGGGAGGGAGCAGTACTTC. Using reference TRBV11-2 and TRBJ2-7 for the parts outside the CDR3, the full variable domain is EAGVAQSPRYKIIEKRQSVAFWCNPISGHATLYWYQQILGQGPKLLIQFQNNGVVDDSQLPKDRFSAERLKGVDSTLKIQPAKLEDSAVYLCASSSIGGREQYFGPGTRLTVT.

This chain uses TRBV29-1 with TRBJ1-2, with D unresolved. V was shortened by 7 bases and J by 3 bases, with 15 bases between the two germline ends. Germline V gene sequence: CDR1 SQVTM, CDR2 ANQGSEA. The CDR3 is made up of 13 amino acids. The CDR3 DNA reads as TGCAGCGCCCGAAGGGTCGGGGACTATGGCTACACCTTC. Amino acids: CSARRVGDYGYTF.

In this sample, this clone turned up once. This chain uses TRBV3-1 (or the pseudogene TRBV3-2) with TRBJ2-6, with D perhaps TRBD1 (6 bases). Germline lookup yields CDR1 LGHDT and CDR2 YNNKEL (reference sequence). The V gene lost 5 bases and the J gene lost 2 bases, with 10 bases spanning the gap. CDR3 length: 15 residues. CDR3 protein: CASSSSGAGANVLTF. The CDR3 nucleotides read TGTGCCAGCAGCTCTTCAGGGGCTGGGGCCAACGTCCTGACTTTC.

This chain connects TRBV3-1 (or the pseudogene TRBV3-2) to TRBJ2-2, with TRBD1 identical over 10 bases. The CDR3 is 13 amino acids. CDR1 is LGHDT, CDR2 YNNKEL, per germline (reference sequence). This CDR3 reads CATRTGGAGELFF. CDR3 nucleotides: TGTGCGACTAGGACAGGGGGAGCCGGGGAGCTGTTTTTT.

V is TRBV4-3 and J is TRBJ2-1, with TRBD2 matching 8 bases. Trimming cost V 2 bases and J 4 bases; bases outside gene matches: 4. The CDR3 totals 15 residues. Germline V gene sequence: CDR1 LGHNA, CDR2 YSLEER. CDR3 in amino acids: CASSQSVAGYNEQFF. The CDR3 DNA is TGCGCCAGCAGCCAATCAGTAGCGGGATACAATGAGCAGTTCTTC.

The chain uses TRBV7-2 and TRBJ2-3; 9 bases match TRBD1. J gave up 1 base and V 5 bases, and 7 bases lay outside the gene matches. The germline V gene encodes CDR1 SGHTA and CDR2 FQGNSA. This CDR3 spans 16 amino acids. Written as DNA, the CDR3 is TGTGCCAGCAGCCCCCGGACAGGGGATCGCACAGATACGCAGTATTTT. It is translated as CASSPRTGDRTDTQYF.

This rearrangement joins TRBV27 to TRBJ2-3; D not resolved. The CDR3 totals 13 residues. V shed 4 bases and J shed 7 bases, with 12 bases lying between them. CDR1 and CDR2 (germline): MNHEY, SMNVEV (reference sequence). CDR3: CASSSYRLNTQYF. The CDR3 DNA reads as TGTGCCAGCAGTTCTTACCGACTGAATACGCAGTATTTT.

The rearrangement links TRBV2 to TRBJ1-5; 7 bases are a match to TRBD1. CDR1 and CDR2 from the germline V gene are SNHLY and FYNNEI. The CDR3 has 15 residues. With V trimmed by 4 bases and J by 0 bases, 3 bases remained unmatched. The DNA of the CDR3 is TGTGCCAGCAGTGGGGACAGCCATAGCAATCAGCCCCAGCATTTT. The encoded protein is CASSGDSHSNQPQHF.